The 7 T cell receptor beta chains reported below all come from one sample, sequenced in a study of blood T cell repertoires in COVID-19. The assay was immunoSEQ multiplex PCR, and TCRdb's table has in-frame clones only and misses some. Here the sample spans tens of thousands of clones, nearly 90% being singletons. The sequenced sample was peripheral blood. Receptors were obtained from a human donor in a cohort sampled during active COVID-19.

This clone has just one count. The rearrangement uses TRBV18 and TRBJ2-3; weak D call: TRBD2 (6 bases). In germline, CDR1 is KGHSH, CDR2 LQKENI. Deletions cut 2 bases from V and 1 base from J, with 10 bases between. The CDR3 extends over 15 amino acids. The CDR3 nucleotides read TGTGCCAGCTCACCAGGGACTGGGGGCACAGATACGCAGTATTTT. Protein: CASSPGTGGTDTQYF. Full variable domain (rest looked up from reference TRBV18 and TRBJ2-3): NAGVMQNPRHLVRRRGQEARLRCSPMKGHSHVYWYRQLPEEGLKFMVYLQKENIIDESGMPKERFSAEFPKEGPSILRIQQVVRGDSAAYFCASSPGTGGTDTQYFGPGTRLTVL.

This chain uses TRBV19 with TRBJ1-6, with 7 bases matching TRBD1. V lost 5 bases and J lost 14; bases outside the gene matches: 6. From germline, CDR1 is LNHDA and CDR2 SQIVND (reference sequence). The CDR3 totals 12 residues. In DNA form, the CDR3 reads TGTGCCAGTAGTCTACAGGGGAAGGCCCTCCACTTT. It codes for CASSLQGKALHF. Full variable domain (remainder filled in from reference TRBV19 and TRBJ1-6): DGGITQSPKYLFRKEGQNVTLSCEQNLNHDAMYWYRQDPGQGLRLIYYSQIVNDFQKGDIAEGYSVSREKKESFPLTVTSAQKNPTAFYLCASSLQGKALHFGNGTRLTVT.

Concerning this clone: A junction end diverges from the germline sequence, so it may reflect a read error. The rearrangement links TRBV7-2 to TRBJ1-1; D gene unclear. The germline gives CDR1 SGHTA, CDR2 FQGNSA. The CDR3 spans 13 residues. CDR3 sequence: CASSLAAPTETFF. CDR3 DNA: TGTGCCAGCAGCTTAGCTGCGCCCACTGAAACTTTCTTT.

The rearrangement joins TRBV6-1 to TRBJ1-2; possibly TRBD1 for D (6 bases). The germline CDR1 and CDR2 sequences are MNHNS and SASEGT. V shed 3 bases and J shed 7 bases, with 15 bases lying between them. This CDR3 comprises 14 residues. In DNA, the CDR3 is TGTGCCAGCAGTGAGTCGGGGGGGGGCATTGGCTACACCTTC. It is translated as CASSESGGGIGYTF.

The chain employs TRBV6-2 or TRBV6-3 and TRBJ1-2; 9 bases line up with TRBD1. J lost 5 bases, V lost 4 bases, and 5 bases had no gene match. CDR3 length: 14 residues. Germline assignment: CDR1 MNHEY and CDR2 SVGEGT. As DNA, the CDR3 is TGTGCCAGCAGTTCCGGGACAGGGAGTTATGGCTACACCTTC. Its translation is CASSSGTGSYGYTF.

The rearrangement links TRBV18 to TRBJ2-3; the match to TRBD2 covers 7 bases. V trimming: 4 bases; J trimming: 3 bases; junction bases outside the gene matches: 13. CDR1 KGHSH and CDR2 LQKENI come from the germline V gene. The CDR3 length is 17 residues. DNA of the CDR3: TGTGCCAGCTCACGAGTTCCCCTAGCGGTTGGAACAGATACGCAGTATTTT. It is translated as CASSRVPLAVGTDTQYF.

CDR3 amino acids: CASSQPSGSSQYF. The CDR3, as DNA: TGTGCCAGCAGCCAGCCTAGCGGGAGCTCGCAGTACTTC. This chain connects TRBV5-4 to TRBJ2-7; 10 bases are a match to TRBD2. V gave up 4 bases and J gave up 9 bases; unmatched junction bases: 7. The CDR3 consists of 13 residues. Germline loops: CDR1 SGHNT, CDR2 YYREEE (reference sequence).